A selection of T cell receptor beta chains follows, all from one sample in a study of lymphopenia after photon versus proton radiotherapy. Produced via immunoSEQ multiplex PCR; TCRdb's table is partial and in-frame only. The profile shows approximately 15,000 clones, 82% of them singletons. The sequenced sample was peripheral blood, obtained from a patient treated with photon-based radiotherapy. These receptor sequences come from a man in his forties or fifties with gastric cancer. CDR3s include the opening cysteine and the closing phenylalanine or tryptophan. Each record gives: CDR3 DNA, CDR3 protein, clone size, J gene, D gene, V gene. D genes are given only for firm matches. Size values are once, few and many counts, or a class for expanded clones, and some rows have none.

DNA: TGTGCCAGCAGCTTAAGTTCTGATACGCAGTATTTT
CDR3: CASSLSSDTQYF
size: .
J: TRBJ2-3
D: .
V: TRBV7-9

DNA: TGTGCCACCAGCAGAGCCCGCGGGGCCCAAGAGACCCAGTACTTC
CDR3: CATSRARGAQETQYF
size: once
J: TRBJ2-5
D: .
V: TRBV15

DNA: TGTGCCAGCTCAAGTTCACACCAAGAGACCCAGTACTTC
CDR3: CASSSSHQETQYF
size: .
J: TRBJ2-5
D: .
V: TRBV18

DNA: TGCGCCAGCAGCCCGGGACAGGGGAACTATGGCTACACCTTC
CDR3: CASSPGQGNYGYTF
size: .
J: TRBJ1-2
D: TRBD1
V: TRBV5-1

DNA: TGTGCCAGCAGCGTAGGGGGTAATGAAAAACTGTTTTTT
CDR3: CASSVGGNEKLFF
size: .
J: TRBJ1-4
D: .
V: TRBV9

DNA: TGTGCCAGCAGTGAAGTGCCTAACTATAATTCACCCCTCCACTTT
CDR3: CASSEVPNYNSPLHF
size: once
J: TRBJ1-6
D: .
V: TRBV6-1

DNA: TGTGCCAGCAGGCCGCAGGGGGGAGATACGCAGTATTTT
CDR3: CASRPQGGDTQYF
size: .
J: TRBJ2-3
D: .
V: TRBV9

DNA: TGTGCCAGCAGCGGTTGGGGGACAGGGCTTCGCACAGATACGCAGTATTTT
CDR3: CASSGWGTGLRTDTQYF
size: .
J: TRBJ2-3
D: TRBD1
V: TRBV5-4

DNA: TGCGCCAGCAGCTTGGGGGCTAGCGGAGCTTACTACGAGCAGTACTTC
CDR3: CASSLGASGAYYEQYF
size: .
J: TRBJ2-7
D: TRBD2
V: TRBV5-1

DNA: TGTGCCAGCAACCGAGCTAACTATGGCTACACCTTC
CDR3: CASNRANYGYTF
size: .
J: TRBJ1-2
D: .
V: TRBV2

DNA: TGCGCCAGCCTTAAGGGAAGGGTGCAGAATAGAACTAATGAAAAACTGTTTTTT
CDR3: CASLKGRVQNRTNEKLFF
size: .
J: TRBJ1-4
D: .
V: TRBV5-1

DNA: TGCGCCAGCAGTGAGTCGGGGGGCTATGGCTACACCTTC
CDR3: CASSESGGYGYTF
size: .
J: TRBJ1-2
D: .
V: TRBV10-1

DNA: TGTGCCAGCAGCCGGGGGGTCAGGATCGTCAATGGCTACACCTTC
CDR3: CASSRGVRIVNGYTF
size: .
J: TRBJ1-2
D: .
V: TRBV6-5

DNA: TGTGCCAGCAGTGGGCTAGCGGGGAGCACCGGGGAGCTGTTTTTT
CDR3: CASSGLAGSTGELFF
size: .
J: TRBJ2-2
D: TRBD2
V: TRBV6-6

DNA: TGTGCCAGCAGCTTAAAGCGGGGCTCGAACACCGGGGAGCTGTTTTTT
CDR3: CASSLKRGSNTGELFF
size: .
J: TRBJ2-2
D: TRBD2
V: TRBV5-4

DNA: TGCGCCAGCAGCCCGGACGGTTCGAACACCGGGGAGCTGTTTTTT
CDR3: CASSPDGSNTGELFF
size: .
J: TRBJ2-2
D: .
V: TRBV5-1

DNA: TGTGCCAGTAGTATTGGTGGTGAAGGTGAGCAGTTCTTC
CDR3: CASSIGGEGEQFF
size: once
J: TRBJ2-1
D: .
V: TRBV19

DNA: TGTGCCAGCAGCCTACCTAGACGGAAAGTCCATGAGCAGTTCTTC
CDR3: CASSLPRRKVHEQFF
size: .
J: TRBJ2-1
D: .
V: TRBV12-1

DNA: TGTGCCAGCAGTGAAAGGGCGAATGAGCAGTTCTTC
CDR3: CASSERANEQFF
size: .
J: TRBJ2-1
D: .
V: TRBV6-1

DNA: TGTGCCAGCACCATTCACGCGGACTGGAACTATGGCTACACCTTC
CDR3: CASTIHADWNYGYTF
size: .
J: TRBJ1-2
D: .
V: TRBV7-8

DNA: TGTGCCAGCAGTGACAAATATGGCTACACCTTC
CDR3: CASSDKYGYTF
size: .
J: TRBJ1-2
D: .
V: TRBV6-5

DNA: TGTGCCAGCAGCGTAGGACAGGGTGGTGGCTACACCTTC
CDR3: CASSVGQGGGYTF
size: .
J: TRBJ1-2
D: TRBD1
V: TRBV9

DNA: TGTGCCAGCAGGGAAACCGGGACGTACACTGAAGCTTTCTTT
CDR3: CASRETGTYTEAFF
size: .
J: TRBJ1-1
D: .
V: TRBV2

DNA: TGCAGCGTCTCTAAGGGGTCTGAAGCTTTCTTT
CDR3: CSVSKGSEAFF
size: .
J: TRBJ1-1
D: .
V: TRBV29-1

DNA: TGTGCCAGCAGCTTGTATAGGGGGACTGAAGCTTTCTTT
CDR3: CASSLYRGTEAFF
size: .
J: TRBJ1-1
D: .
V: TRBV7-3

DNA: TGTGCCAGCAGTGAAGCGGGGGAGACAGATACGCAGTATTTT
CDR3: CASSEAGETDTQYF
size: few
J: TRBJ2-3
D: TRBD2
V: TRBV6-4